The source of this T cell receptor beta chain is a study of regulatory T cells in long-lasting Graves disease. Study-wide findings and caveats: Persistent disease favored TRBV28, TRBJ1-2 and TRBJ2-5. Possibly, too few samples lowered accuracy.

Relying on iRepertoire HTBI primers and Arm-PCR of CDR3 regions, the team built TCR beta libraries. Each CDR3 protein is one row after TCRdb ran MiXCR on the multiplex PCR reads. There are some 500,000 distinct CDR3 sequences in the sample; about 16% occur only once, and 20% to 25% lies in the top ten. There are 10 residues in the CDR3. Trimming pared 7 bases from V and 1 base from J, leaving 4 bases between. Germline values: CDR1 SQVTM, CDR2 ANQGSEA. The time point here: newly diagnosed GD, antithyroid drugs for less than 3 months. Extracted PBMC RNA gave rise to the TCR library. This clonotype appeared many times. Antigen specificity is unknown. This sample also appeared in a second study, on T cells in Graves' hyperthyroidism and ophthalmopathy. As reported in that work: In patients aged 18 to 65, hyperthyroidism was newly diagnosed, with duration under 2 months. The HTBI primer set served for first-round RT-PCR of the TCR CDR3.

Sequenced here: peripheral blood mononuclear cells (PBMCs), sampled at new diagnosis, from a patient treated with antithyroid drugs. The clonotype comes from a middle-aged woman with Graves disease. The chain joins TRBV29-1 to TRBJ1-1; D gene unclear. The CDR3 region is CSARNTEAFF. The CDR3 coding sequence is TGCAGCGCCCGGAACACTGAAGCTTTCTTT.